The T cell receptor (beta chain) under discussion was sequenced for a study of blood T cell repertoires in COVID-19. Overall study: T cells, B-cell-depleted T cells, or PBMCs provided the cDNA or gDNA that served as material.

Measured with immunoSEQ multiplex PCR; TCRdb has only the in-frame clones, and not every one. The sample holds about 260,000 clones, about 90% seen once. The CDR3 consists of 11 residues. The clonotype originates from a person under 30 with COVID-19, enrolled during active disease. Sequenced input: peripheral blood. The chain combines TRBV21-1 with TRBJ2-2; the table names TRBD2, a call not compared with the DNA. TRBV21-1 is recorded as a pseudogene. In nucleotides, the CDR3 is TGTGCCAGCAGCTCGACCGGGGAGCTGTTTTTT. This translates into CASSSTGELFF.